The present T cell receptor (beta chain) was sequenced within a study of T cell responses to AZD1222 COVID-19 vaccine. Germline V gives CDR1 SGHNT, CDR2 YENEEA. With 3 bases clipped from V and 5 bases from J, the junction kept 5 bases outside the gene matches. The CDR3 loop spans 16 amino acids. Whether given at about 4 or about 12 weeks, second doses were pooled. Using immunoSEQ multiplex PCR, the repertoire was profiled, and TCRdb retains in-frame clones only, with some absent. The sample records about 59,000 clones, approximately 92% being singletons. Overall study findings and caveats: White British ancestry dominated among donors, who included more females, and clonal diversity was possibly underestimated.

Comment on this clone: Its target is unknown.

The sequence derives from an adult who received the AZD1222 COVID-19 vaccine. The rearrangement joins TRBV11-3 to TRBJ2-2; 11 positions agree with TRBD2. The sequenced sample was peripheral blood, obtained 28 days after the second AZD1222 dose. The CDR3 reads CASSFDSGRGTGELFF. Written as DNA, the CDR3 is TGTGCCAGCAGCTTTGATAGCGGGAGGGGGACCGGGGAGCTGTTTTTT.